The clone carrying this T cell receptor beta chain was recorded only once. The target antigen is unknown. Profiled with immunoSEQ multiplex PCR; TCRdb holds only in-frame clones, not every one. The sample includes 200,000 to 250,000 clones, over 75% of them seen just once. Trimming took 5 bases from V and 6 from J, leaving 16 bases between them. The CDR3 covers 15 residues. Germline assignment: CDR1 SGHTA and CDR2 FQGTGA. The data are from a study of cytomegalovirus exposure and HLA in healthy donors. Notes on the study in general: Subsequent analysis revealed that first-cohort TCR clusters tended to co-occur in the approximately 120 validation repertoires. There were a few CMV-associated chains whose specificity for CMV antigens was confirmed in vitro. It was reportedly the case that the classifier diagnosed cytomegalovirus status with high specificity and sensitivity. The study designated fewer than 200 TCR beta chains cytomegalovirus-associated.

The source is a woman aged 18-29 years in good health and CMV-seropositive. Sequenced sample: PBMCs. The gene calls are TRBV7-3 and TRBJ2-2; D is perhaps TRBD2 (6 bases). The CDR3 DNA is TGTGCCAGCAGCCCCCGGACTAATGGGGCCGGGGAGCTGTTTTTT. Amino acid sequence: CASSPRTNGAGELFF.